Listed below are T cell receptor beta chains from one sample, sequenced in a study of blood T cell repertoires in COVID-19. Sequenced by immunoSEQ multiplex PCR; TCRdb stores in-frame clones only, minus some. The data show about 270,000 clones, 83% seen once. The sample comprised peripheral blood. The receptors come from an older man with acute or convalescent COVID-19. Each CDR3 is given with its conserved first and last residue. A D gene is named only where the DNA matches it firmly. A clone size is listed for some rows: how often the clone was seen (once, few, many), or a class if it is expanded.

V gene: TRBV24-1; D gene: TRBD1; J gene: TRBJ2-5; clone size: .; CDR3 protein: CATSDPTGVRRETQYF; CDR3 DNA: TGTGCCACCAGTGATCCGACAGGGGTTAGGCGGGAGACCCAGTACTTC
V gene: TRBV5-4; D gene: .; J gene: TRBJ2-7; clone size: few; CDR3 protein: CASSLAASPYEQYF; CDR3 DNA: TGTGCCAGCAGCTTGGCCGCCAGTCCCTACGAGCAGTACTTC
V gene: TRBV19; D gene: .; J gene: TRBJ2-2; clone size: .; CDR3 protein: CASSTITGGELFF; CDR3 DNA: TGTGCCAGTAGTACAATTACCGGCGGGGAGCTGTTTTTT
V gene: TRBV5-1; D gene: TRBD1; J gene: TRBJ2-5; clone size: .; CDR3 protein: CASSLLGQGETQYF; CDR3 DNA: TGCGCCAGCAGCTTATTGGGACAGGGGGAGACCCAGTACTTC
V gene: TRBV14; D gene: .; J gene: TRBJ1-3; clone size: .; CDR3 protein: CASSSRPGSANTIYF; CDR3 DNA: TGTGCCAGCAGCTCTCGGCCGGGGTCGGCAAACACCATATATTTT
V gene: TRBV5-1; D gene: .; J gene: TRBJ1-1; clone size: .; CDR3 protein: CASSWNGVDGTEAFF; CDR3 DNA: TGCGCCAGCAGCTGGAACGGGGTCGACGGCACTGAAGCTTTCTTT
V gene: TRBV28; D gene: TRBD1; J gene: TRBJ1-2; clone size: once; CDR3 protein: CASTQGGRAGYTF; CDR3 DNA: TGTGCCAGCACCCAAGGGGGCAGGGCTGGCTACACCTTC
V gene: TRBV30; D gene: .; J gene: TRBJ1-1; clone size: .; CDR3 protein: CAWSPGGSTEAFF; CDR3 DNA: TGTGCCTGGAGTCCCGGAGGTTCCACTGAAGCTTTCTTT
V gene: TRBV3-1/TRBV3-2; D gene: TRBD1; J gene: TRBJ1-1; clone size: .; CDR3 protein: CASSPTGDTEAFF; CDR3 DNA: TGTGCCAGCAGCCCGACAGGGGACACTGAAGCTTTCTTT
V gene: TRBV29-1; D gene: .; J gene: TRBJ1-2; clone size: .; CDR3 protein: CSVEEDQLPSRGYTF; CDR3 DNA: TGCAGCGTTGAAGAAGACCAGCTTCCCTCTAGAGGCTACACCTTC
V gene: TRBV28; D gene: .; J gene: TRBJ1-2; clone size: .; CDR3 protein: CASSFRLGFSSGYTF; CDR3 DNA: TGTGCCAGCAGTTTCAGACTGGGTTTTTCTTCTGGCTACACCTTC
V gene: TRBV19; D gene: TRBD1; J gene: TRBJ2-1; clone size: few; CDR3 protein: CASSSRSGTGISYNEQFF; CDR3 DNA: TGTGCCAGTAGTTCCCGGTCCGGGACAGGGATATCCTACAATGAGCAGTTCTTC
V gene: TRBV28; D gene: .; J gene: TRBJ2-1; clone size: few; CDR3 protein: CASSGAQGNPNNEQFF; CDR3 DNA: TGTGCCAGCAGTGGGGCACAGGGAAACCCAAACAATGAGCAGTTCTTC
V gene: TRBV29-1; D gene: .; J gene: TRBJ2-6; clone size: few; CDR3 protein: CSVGQVIGANVLTF; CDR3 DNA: TGCAGCGTTGGGCAGGTTATCGGGGCCAACGTCCTGACTTTC
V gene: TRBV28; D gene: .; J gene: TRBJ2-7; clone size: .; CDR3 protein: CASSLGRKRDVF; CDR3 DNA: TGTGCCAGCAGTTTAGGGCGGAAGAGGGATGTCTTC
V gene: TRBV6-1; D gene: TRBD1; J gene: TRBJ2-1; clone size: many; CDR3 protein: CASSDTSPGGAYNEQFF; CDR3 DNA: TGTGCCAGCAGTGACACATCACCAGGGGGCGCTTACAATGAGCAGTTCTTC
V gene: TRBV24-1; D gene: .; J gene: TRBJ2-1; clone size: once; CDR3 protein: CATSDSLRGGTYNEQFF; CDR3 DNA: TGTGCCACCAGTGATTCCCTCAGGGGAGGGACCTACAATGAGCAGTTCTTC
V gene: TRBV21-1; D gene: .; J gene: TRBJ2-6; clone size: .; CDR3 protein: CASSKWGTGRTGGPGANVLTF; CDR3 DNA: TGTGCCAGCAGCAAGTGGGGGACCGGGAGGACAGGGGGCCCTGGGGCCAACGTCCTGACTTTC
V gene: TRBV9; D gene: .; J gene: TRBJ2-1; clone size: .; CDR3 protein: CASSVSQRPYNEQFF; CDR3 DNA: TGTGCCAGCAGCGTATCTCAGCGTCCTTACAATGAGCAGTTCTTC
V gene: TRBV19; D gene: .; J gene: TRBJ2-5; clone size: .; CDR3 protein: CASSVRGFQETQYF; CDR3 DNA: TGTGCCAGTAGTGTCCGGGGTTTTCAAGAGACCCAGTACTTC
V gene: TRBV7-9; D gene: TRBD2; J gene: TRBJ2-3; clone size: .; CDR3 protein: CASSARAGGHDTQYF; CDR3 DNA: TGTGCCAGCAGCGCCAGAGCGGGGGGGCACGATACGCAGTATTTT
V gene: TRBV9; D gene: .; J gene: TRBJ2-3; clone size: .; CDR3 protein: CASSVAGIQDTQYF; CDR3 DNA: TGTGCCAGCAGCGTGGCGGGGATACAAGATACGCAGTATTTT
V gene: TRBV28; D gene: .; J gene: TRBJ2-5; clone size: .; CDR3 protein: CASSLVRVKETQYF; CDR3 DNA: TGTGCCAGCAGTTTGGTGAGGGTGAAGGAGACCCAGTACTTC
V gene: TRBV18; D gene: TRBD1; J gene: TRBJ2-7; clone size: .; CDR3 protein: CASSLGTGSSYEQYF; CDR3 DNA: TGTGCCAGCTCACTAGGGACAGGGAGCTCCTACGAGCAGTACTTC
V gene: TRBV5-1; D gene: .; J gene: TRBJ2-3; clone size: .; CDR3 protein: CASKEQPTDTQYF; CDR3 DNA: TGCGCCAGCAAGGAACAGCCTACAGATACGCAGTATTTT
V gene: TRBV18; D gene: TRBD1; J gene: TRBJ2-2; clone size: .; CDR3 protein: CASSLFGTGRTGELFF; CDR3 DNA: TGTGCCAGCTCACTCTTCGGGACAGGGAGAACCGGGGAGCTGTTTTTT
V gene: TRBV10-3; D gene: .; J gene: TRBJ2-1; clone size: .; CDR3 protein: CAITGQGSYNEQFF; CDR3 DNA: TGTGCCATCACCGGCCAGGGCTCCTACAATGAGCAGTTCTTC
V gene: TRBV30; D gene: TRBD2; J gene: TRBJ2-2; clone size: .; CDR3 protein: CAWTLAERRNTGELFF; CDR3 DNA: TGTGCCTGGACTCTAGCGGAGAGGAGGAACACCGGGGAGCTGTTTTTT
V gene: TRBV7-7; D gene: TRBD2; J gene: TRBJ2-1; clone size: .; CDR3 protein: CASSPRLAPSYNEQFF; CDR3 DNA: TGTGCTAGCAGCCCCCGACTAGCCCCCTCCTACAATGAGCAGTTCTTC
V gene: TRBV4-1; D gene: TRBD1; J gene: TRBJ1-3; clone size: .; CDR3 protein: CASSQVSGQRIGNTIYF; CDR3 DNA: TGCGCCAGCAGCCAAGTTTCGGGACAGAGGATTGGAAACACCATATATTTT
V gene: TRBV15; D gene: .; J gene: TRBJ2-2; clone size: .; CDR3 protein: CATSREGRGTGELFF; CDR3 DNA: TGTGCCACCAGCAGAGAAGGGCGGGGAACCGGGGAGCTGTTTTTT
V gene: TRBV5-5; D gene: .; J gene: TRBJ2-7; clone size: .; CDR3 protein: CASSPGIYNSYEQYF; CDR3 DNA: TGTGCCAGCAGCCCGGGGATTTATAACTCCTACGAGCAGTACTTC
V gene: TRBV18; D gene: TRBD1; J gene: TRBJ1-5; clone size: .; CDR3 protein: CASSPGQGFPNKRQPQHF; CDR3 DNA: TGTGCCAGCTCACCTGGACAGGGGTTCCCCAACAAAAGGCAGCCCCAGCATTTT
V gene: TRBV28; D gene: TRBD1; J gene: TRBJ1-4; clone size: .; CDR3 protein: CASSPLQGARNRVAEKLFF; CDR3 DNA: TGTGCCAGCAGTCCCTTACAGGGGGCGAGGAATCGGGTGGCCGAAAAACTGTTTTTT
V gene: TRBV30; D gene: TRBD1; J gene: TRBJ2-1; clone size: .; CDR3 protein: CAWSAGQGSNEQFF; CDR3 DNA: TGTGCCTGGAGTGCCGGACAGGGATCCAATGAGCAGTTCTTC
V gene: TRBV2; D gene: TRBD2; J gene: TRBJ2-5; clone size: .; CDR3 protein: CASRDTSGPGTQYF; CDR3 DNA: TGTGCCAGCCGAGACACTAGCGGCCCGGGGACCCAGTACTTC
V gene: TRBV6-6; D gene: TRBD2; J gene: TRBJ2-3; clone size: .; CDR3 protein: CASSSAGGGDTQYF; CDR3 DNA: TGTGCCAGCAGTTCTGCGGGAGGGGGAGATACGCAGTATTTT
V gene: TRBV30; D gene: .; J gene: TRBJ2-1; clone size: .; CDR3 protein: CAWSVLQGFYNEQFF; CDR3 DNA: TGTGCCTGGAGTGTATTACAGGGCTTCTACAATGAGCAGTTCTTC
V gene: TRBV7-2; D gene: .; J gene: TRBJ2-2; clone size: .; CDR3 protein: CASSLAGAYNTGELFF; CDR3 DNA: TGTGCCAGCAGCTTAGCAGGAGCGTACAACACCGGGGAGCTGTTTTTT
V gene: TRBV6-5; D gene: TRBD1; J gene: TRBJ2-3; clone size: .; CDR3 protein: CASRGQGAGTDTQYF; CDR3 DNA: TGTGCCAGCCGAGGACAGGGGGCCGGCACAGATACGCAGTATTTT
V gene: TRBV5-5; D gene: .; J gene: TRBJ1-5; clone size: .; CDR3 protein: CASSQNPGYSNQPQHF; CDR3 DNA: TGTGCCAGCAGCCAAAATCCGGGATATAGCAATCAGCCCCAGCATTTT
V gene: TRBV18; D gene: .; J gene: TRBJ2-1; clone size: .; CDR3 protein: CASSPQRGTNNEQFF; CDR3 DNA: TGTGCCAGCTCACCACAAAGAGGGACAAACAATGAGCAGTTCTTC
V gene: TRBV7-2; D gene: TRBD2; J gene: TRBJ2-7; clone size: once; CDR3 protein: CASSLVTGTSGLSQYF; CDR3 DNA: TGTGCCAGCAGCTTAGTGACCGGGACTAGCGGGTTGTCGCAGTACTTC
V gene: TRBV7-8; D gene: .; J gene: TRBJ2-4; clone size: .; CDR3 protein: CASSFGGAENIQYF; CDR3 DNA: TGTGCCAGCAGCTTTGGGGGGGCGGAAAACATTCAGTACTTC
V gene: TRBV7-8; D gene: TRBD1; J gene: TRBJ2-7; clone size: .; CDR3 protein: CASSRGTGSLEQYF; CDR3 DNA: TGTGCCAGCAGCCGAGGGACAGGGTCGCTCGAGCAGTACTTC
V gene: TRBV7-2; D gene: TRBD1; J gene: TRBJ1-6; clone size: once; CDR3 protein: CASSLETGLGSPLHF; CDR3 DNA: TGTGCCAGCAGCTTAGAGACAGGGTTGGGTTCACCCCTCCACTTT
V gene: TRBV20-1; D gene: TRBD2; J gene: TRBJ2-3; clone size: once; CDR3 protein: CSASPRGGFTDTQYF; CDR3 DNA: TGCAGTGCTAGTCCCCGGGGGGGCTTCACAGATACGCAGTATTTT
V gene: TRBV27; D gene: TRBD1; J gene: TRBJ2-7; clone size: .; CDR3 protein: CASSLFDRGRLLEQYF; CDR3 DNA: TGTGCCAGCAGTTTGTTCGACAGGGGCCGGCTTCTCGAGCAGTACTTC
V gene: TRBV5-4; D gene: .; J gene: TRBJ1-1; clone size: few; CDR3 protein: CASSLGGDTEAFF; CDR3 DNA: TGTGCCAGCAGCTTGGGGGGGGACACTGAAGCTTTCTTT
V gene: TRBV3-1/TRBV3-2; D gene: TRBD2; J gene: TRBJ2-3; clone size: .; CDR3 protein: CASSHRLAGSTQYF; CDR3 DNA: TGTGCCAGCAGCCACCGACTAGCGGGGTCTACGCAGTATTTT
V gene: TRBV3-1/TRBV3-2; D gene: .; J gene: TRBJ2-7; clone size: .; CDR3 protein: CASSPSPYEQYF; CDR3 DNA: TGTGCCAGCAGCCCGTCCCCCTACGAGCAGTACTTC
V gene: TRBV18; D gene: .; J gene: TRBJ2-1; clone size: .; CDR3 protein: CASSQGGNEQFF; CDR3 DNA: TGTGCCAGCTCTCAGGGGGGCAATGAGCAGTTCTTC
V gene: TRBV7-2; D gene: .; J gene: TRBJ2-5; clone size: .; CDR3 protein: CASSLLGQGGQETQYF; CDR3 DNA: TGTGCCAGCAGCTTACTCGGACAGGGAGGGCAAGAGACCCAGTACTTC
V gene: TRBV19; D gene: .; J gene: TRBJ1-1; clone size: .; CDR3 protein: CASSTPSLQRRRGMKMNTEAFF; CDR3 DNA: TGTGCCAGTAGTACCCCCTCACTCCAGCGGAGACGCGGAATGAAAATGAACACTGAAGCTTTCTTT
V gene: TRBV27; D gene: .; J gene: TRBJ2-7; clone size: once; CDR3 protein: CASSLGGLRNPDSYEQYF; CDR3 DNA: TGTGCCAGCAGTTTAGGGGGACTGCGAAACCCGGACTCCTACGAGCAGTACTTC
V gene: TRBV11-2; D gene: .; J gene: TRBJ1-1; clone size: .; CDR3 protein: CASSYNRDTEAFF; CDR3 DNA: TGTGCCAGCAGCTACAACCGGGACACTGAAGCTTTCTTT
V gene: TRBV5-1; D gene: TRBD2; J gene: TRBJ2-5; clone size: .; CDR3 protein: CASSFSGSEETQYF; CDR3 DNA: TGCGCCAGCAGCTTTAGCGGGAGTGAGGAGACCCAGTACTTC
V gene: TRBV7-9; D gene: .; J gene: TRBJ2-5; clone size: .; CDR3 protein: CASSPVTGYQETQYF; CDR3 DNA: TGTGCCAGCAGCCCGGTAACAGGGTACCAAGAGACCCAGTACTTC